The text below deals with one T cell receptor (beta chain). Being one base from a much bigger clone, this may be a read error. Noted time point: newly diagnosed GD, antithyroid drugs for less than 3 months. There was RNA extracted from PBMCs, and the TCR library was made from it. The germline gives CDR1 SNHLY, CDR2 FYNNEI. CDR3 length equals 15 residues. The data originate from a study of regulatory T cells in long-lasting Graves disease. Building of the TCR beta libraries involved iRepertoire HTBI primers and Arm-PCR of CDR3 regions. TCRdb processed the multiplex PCR reads anew with MiXCR; each CDR3 protein has one entry. Counted here are 400,000 to 550,000 distinct CDR3 sequences, roughly 15% occurring once; the ten biggest clones make up roughly 10%. The sample was also linked to a second study, of T cells in Graves' hyperthyroidism and ophthalmopathy. As that study records: With the HTBI primer set, the TCR CDR3 went through a first round of RT-PCR.

This receptor was taken from a woman aged 25-40 years with Graves disease. Specimen: peripheral blood mononuclear cells (PBMCs), collected at new diagnosis, from a patient treated with antithyroid drugs. The chain couples TRBV2 to TRBJ2-5, with 7 bases that match TRBD1. The end of the DNA is better explained by TRBJ2-7, so the J call may be wrong. CDR3 coding DNA: TGTGCCGGCAGTGCCCCTCGACAGGGAGTCTACGAGCAGTACTTC. This gives the protein CAGSAPRQGVYEQYF.